What follows are 10 T cell receptor beta chains derived from one specimen sequenced in a study of T cells in Graves' hyperthyroidism and ophthalmopathy. Regions amplified from RNA transcripts were the TCR beta CDR3 regions. With the HTBI primer set, the TCR CDR3 went through a first round of RT-PCR. From the multiplex PCR reads, TCRdb called clonotypes with MiXCR, one entry per CDR3 protein. Of some 500,000 distinct CDR3 sequences in the sample, around 22% were seen once. Material for sequencing was blood. The source of these receptors is a woman aged 25 to 39 with Graves' ophthalmopathy.

With regard to this clonotype: This could be a read error, since a much larger clone is one nucleotide away. This chain uses TRBV11-2 with TRBJ2-7; 7 bases line up with TRBD2. Germline V gene lookup returns CDR1 SGHAT and CDR2 FQNNGV. The CDR3 extends over 12 amino acids. DNA for the CDR3: TGTGCCACCGGCGAGCGGGGCTACGAGCATTACTTC. It codes for CATGERGYEHYF.

The chain has TRBV6-1 and TRBJ2-7; the D gene is possibly TRBD1 (6 bases). V was cut by 6 bases and J by 6 bases, with 15 bases left in between. Germline values: CDR1 MNHNS, CDR2 SASEGT. The CDR3 extends over 13 amino acids. CDR3 sequence: CASRTDSLGEQYF. CDR3 sequence (DNA): TGTGCCAGCAGAACGGACAGTCTTGGCGAGCAGTACTTC.

This clonotype has a count of ten or more. The genes are TRBV5-6 and TRBJ2-6; 8 nucleotides match TRBD2. CDR3 length equals 15 residues. The germline V gene encodes CDR1 SGHDT and CDR2 YYEEEE. The V gene end was trimmed by 0 bases and the J gene end by 8 bases; junction bases not matched to a gene: 4. CDR3 nucleotide sequence: TGTGCCAGCAGCTTGGAGGGGACTAGGTCCAACGTCCTGACTTTC. Translation gives CASSLEGTRSNVLTF.

This clonotype has ten or more counts. The chain recombines TRBV29-1 with TRBJ2-5; D gene ambiguous. The CDR3 totals 12 residues. The germline V gene has CDR1 SQVTM and CDR2 ANQGSEA. The V and J ends lost 3 bases and 2 bases respectively, with 7 bases between them. The CDR3 sequence: CSVEADQETQYF. As DNA, the CDR3 is TGCAGCGTTGAGGCAGATCAAGAGACCCAGTACTTC.

The V call is TRBV14, the J call TRBJ2-2; 7 bases match TRBD2. The CDR3 consists of 16 residues. Germline V gene lookup returns CDR1 SGHDN and CDR2 FVKESK. The V segment lost 4 bases and the J segment 3 bases; nucleotides outside the gene matches: 8. The CDR3 sequence: CASSRGRELDTGELFF. As DNA, the CDR3 is TGTGCCAGCAGCCGTGGGCGGGAGCTTGACACCGGGGAGCTGTTTTTT. Looking up the rest from reference TRBV14 and TRBJ2-2 gives the full variable domain: EAGVTQFPSHSVIEKGQTVTLRCDPISGHDNLYWYRRVMGKEIKFLLHFVKESKQDESGMPNNRFLAERTGGTYSTLKVQPAELEDSGVYFCASSRGRELDTGELFFGEGSRLTVL.

In this sample, this clonotype turned up many times. The rearrangement uses TRBV11-1 and TRBJ1-1; the D is unclear. Trimming took off 3 bases at V and 1 base at J, with 6 bases between the two ends. The CDR3 runs to 13 residues. The germline V gene encodes CDR1 SGHAT and CDR2 FQDESV (reference sequence). The CDR3 DNA sequence: TGTGCCAGCAGCTTGGATCCGAACACTGAAGCTTTCTTT. Its translation: CASSLDPNTEAFF.

The sample holds many counts of this clonotype. The chain uses TRBV7-3 and TRBJ2-5; D unresolved. Germline-derived CDR1 and CDR2 are SGHTA and FQGTGA. This CDR3 spans 13 amino acids. Trimming removed 0 bases from V and 0 bases from J, with 2 bases in between. CDR3 nucleotide sequence: TGTGCCAGCAGCTTAACTAACCAAGAGACCCAGTACTTC. This encodes CASSLTNQETQYF.

This clonotype has a count of ten or more. The rearrangement joins TRBV4-2 to TRBJ2-7; 11 bases map to TRBD2. The CDR3 extends over 17 amino acids. Looked up from germline, CDR1 is LGHNA and CDR2 is YNFKEQ. With 1 base clipped from V and 2 bases from J, the junction kept 7 bases outside the gene matches. The CDR3 is CASSQVPIAGGTYEQYF. In DNA, the CDR3 is TGTGCCAGCAGCCAAGTACCGATAGCGGGGGGGACCTACGAGCAGTACTTC.

This clonotype has at least ten counts. The J gene is TRBJ1-2, the V gene TRBV6-5, with TRBD1 as a possible D gene (6 bases). The V gene lost 2 bases and the J gene lost 8 bases, with 12 bases spanning the gap. Germline CDR1 reads MNHEY; CDR2 reads SVGAGI. CDR3 length equals 13 residues. The DNA of the CDR3 is TGTGCCAGCAGTTACGGTGGGGGCTGGGGCTACACCTTC. This sequence encodes CASSYGGGWGYTF.

This clonotype was observed many times. This chain uses TRBV29-1 with TRBJ1-3, with D maybe TRBD1 (5 bases). The CDR3 extends over 14 amino acids. Germline loops: CDR1 SQVTM, CDR2 ANQGSEA. Trimming stripped 7 bases from V and 6 bases from J, with 19 bases between. In DNA, the CDR3 is TGCAGCGGGAGGGGAGGCCCGCCCGAAAACACCATATATTTT. Translated: CSGRGGPPENTIYF.